These T cell receptor beta chains were read from a single sample in a study of blood T cell repertoires in COVID-19. The repertoire was sequenced with immunoSEQ multiplex PCR; TCRdb's copy has only in-frame clones and lacks some. In the table there are 100,000 to 150,000 clones, approximately 90% of which are singletons. Material for sequencing was peripheral blood. These receptors were obtained from a man between 45 and 60 years old with COVID-19, enrolled during active disease. The CDR3 runs from the conserved cysteine through the conserved F or W. Fields, in order: clone size, J gene, D gene, V gene, CDR3 protein, CDR3 DNA. A D gene is named only where the DNA matches it firmly. Clone size is not always given. Where it is, it says once, few, many or a class for expanded clones.

-	TRBJ2-2	TRBD1	TRBV5-1	CASSPVTGGGTGELFF	TGCGCCAGCAGCCCAGTGACAGGGGGCGGCACCGGGGAGCTGTTTTTT
-	TRBJ2-2	-	TRBV19	CASSIGAEPNTGELFF	TGTGCCAGTAGTATTGGGGCGGAACCTAACACCGGGGAGCTGTTTTTT
-	TRBJ2-4	TRBD1	TRBV6-2/TRBV6-3	CASSPGTGIQIQYF	TGTGCCAGCAGTCCCGGGACAGGGATTCAAATTCAGTACTTC
-	TRBJ1-1	-	TRBV5-1	CASSGRGGGFMNTEAFF	TGCGCCAGCAGCGGGCGGGGAGGGGGTTTCATGAACACTGAAGCTTTCTTT
-	TRBJ1-2	-	TRBV19	CASSQTGFNYGYTF	TGTGCCAGTAGCCAAACAGGTTTTAACTATGGCTACACCTTC
-	TRBJ2-3	TRBD2	TRBV14	CASSRTSGTDTDTQYF	TGTGCCAGCTCCCGGACTAGCGGTACCGACACAGATACGCAGTATTTT
once	TRBJ1-1	TRBD1	TRBV9	CASSVLQGAEAFF	TGTGCCAGCAGCGTATTACAGGGGGCCGAAGCTTTCTTT
-	TRBJ1-2	TRBD1	TRBV30	CAWSHDRGWDGYTF	TGTGCCTGGAGTCACGACAGGGGATGGGATGGCTACACCTTC
-	TRBJ2-5	-	TRBV5-4	CASSSRGLQETQYF	TGTGCCAGCAGCTCCCGAGGGTTACAGGAGACCCAGTACTTC
-	TRBJ2-2	-	TRBV18	CASSQLTDANTGELFF	TGTGCCAGCTCACAGCTGACAGACGCGAACACCGGGGAGCTGTTTTTT
-	TRBJ2-5	TRBD1	TRBV5-1	CASSFQGAETQYF	TGCGCCAGCAGCTTTCAGGGGGCAGAGACCCAGTACTTC
-	TRBJ2-1	TRBD2	TRBV9	CASSTSGRTYNEQFF	TGTGCCAGCAGCACAAGCGGGAGAACCTACAATGAGCAGTTCTTC
-	TRBJ1-2	TRBD1	TRBV30	CAWTRQGHGYTF	TGTGCCTGGACGCGACAGGGCCATGGCTACACCTTC
-	TRBJ2-1	TRBD1	TRBV3-1/TRBV3-2	CASSPRTGVYNEQFF	TGTGCCAGCAGCCCCCGGACAGGGGTATACAATGAGCAGTTCTTC
-	TRBJ1-4	TRBD1	TRBV5-5	CASTPTGQGGEKLFF	TGTGCCAGCACTCCCACGGGACAGGGTGGGGAAAAACTGTTTTTT
-	TRBJ1-5	TRBD1	TRBV28	CASSATGQGASNQPQHF	TGTGCCAGCAGCGCTACGGGACAGGGGGCTAGCAATCAGCCCCAGCATTTT
-	TRBJ1-5	-	TRBV19	CASKVGGEDQPQHF	TGTGCCAGTAAAGTTGGGGGGGAGGATCAGCCCCAGCATTTT
-	TRBJ2-2	TRBD2	TRBV24-1	CATSDPGLAPNTGELFF	TGTGCCACCAGTGACCCGGGACTAGCGCCGAACACCGGGGAGCTGTTTTTT
-	TRBJ2-5	-	TRBV3-1/TRBV3-2	CASTTGYQETQYF	TGTGCCAGCACCACAGGGTACCAAGAGACCCAGTACTTC
-	TRBJ2-7	TRBD1	TRBV25-1	CASIETGTYEQYF	TGTGCCAGCATTGAGACAGGGACCTACGAGCAGTACTTC
-	TRBJ1-4	-	TRBV6-6	CASRDTGISTNEKLFF	TGTGCCAGCCGGGACACAGGGATTTCAACTAATGAAAAACTGTTTTTT
few	TRBJ2-5	TRBD1	TRBV7-9	CASSLIRQGVRGETQYF	TGTGCCAGCAGCTTAATTAGACAGGGAGTAAGAGGAGAGACCCAGTACTTC
-	TRBJ1-5	-	TRBV6-6	CASNVAGVSNQPQHF	TGTGCCAGCAATGTAGCGGGGGTTAGCAATCAGCCCCAGCATTTT
once	TRBJ1-5	-	TRBV19	CASDTQPSSGNQPQHF	TGTGCCAGTGACACCCAACCAAGTAGTGGCAATCAGCCCCAGCATTTT
-	TRBJ1-4	-	TRBV12-2	CASRPLERGGINEKLFF	TGTGCAAGTCGACCCCTCGAGAGGGGGGGGATTAATGAAAAACTGTTTTTT
-	TRBJ2-3	-	TRBV5-1	CASTHGTKGKEADTQYF	TGCGCCAGCACCCACGGGACAAAGGGTAAGGAAGCAGATACGCAGTATTTT
-	TRBJ1-5	-	TRBV19	CASSILAGSNQPQHF	TGTGCCAGTAGTATTTTGGCAGGGAGCAATCAGCCCCAGCATTTT
-	TRBJ2-7	TRBD1	TRBV6-5	CASSYSGGTGTYEQYF	TGTGCCAGCAGTTACTCAGGCGGGACAGGGACCTACGAGCAGTACTTC
-	TRBJ1-4	TRBD1	TRBV30	CAWMGQPNEKLFF	TGTGCCTGGATGGGACAGCCTAATGAAAAACTGTTTTTT
-	TRBJ2-5	TRBD1	TRBV7-9	CASSPPGGQETQYF	TGTGCCAGCAGCCCCCCAGGGGGCCAAGAGACCCAGTACTTC
-	TRBJ1-1	TRBD1	TRBV2	CASSEALLLQGLTEAFF	TGTGCCAGCAGTGAAGCGCTTTTGTTACAGGGGTTGACTGAAGCTTTCTTT
once	TRBJ1-5	-	TRBV30	CAWSVGGDQPQHF	TGTGCCTGGAGTGTAGGAGGGGATCAGCCCCAGCATTTT
-	TRBJ1-3	-	TRBV7-9	CASSLRTASGNTIYF	TGTGCCAGCAGCTTAAGGACAGCCTCTGGAAACACCATATATTTT
-	TRBJ2-1	TRBD2	TRBV7-9	CASSSRPTSGRSYNEQFF	TGTGCCAGCAGCTCACGCCCGACTAGCGGGAGATCCTACAATGAGCAGTTCTTC
-	TRBJ1-4	-	TRBV11-2	CASSLEEGEKLFF	TGTGCCAGCAGCTTAGAGGAGGGTGAAAAACTGTTTTTT
-	TRBJ2-7	-	TRBV7-2	CASSLLQGYEQYF	TGTGCCAGCAGCTTATTACAGGGCTACGAGCAGTACTTC
once	TRBJ1-1	-	TRBV3-1/TRBV3-2	CASSQGSIPEAFF	TGTGCCAGCAGCCAAGGGAGCATCCCTGAAGCTTTCTTT
-	TRBJ2-2	-	TRBV5-1	CASSPDTGELFF	TGCGCCAGCAGCCCAGACACCGGGGAGCTGTTTTTT
-	TRBJ1-4	TRBD1	TRBV5-1	CASRRQGAGEKLFF	TGCGCCAGCAGACGACAGGGGGCAGGGGAAAAACTGTTTTTT
-	TRBJ1-4	-	TRBV10-3	CAISEGGANEKLFF	TGTGCCATCAGTGAAGGAGGGGCTAATGAAAAACTGTTTTTT
-	TRBJ2-1	TRBD2	TRBV9	CASSVGTSGGAEEQFF	TGTGCCAGCAGCGTAGGGACTAGCGGGGGGGCGGAGGAGCAGTTCTTC
-	TRBJ2-5	-	TRBV19	CASSQFQETQYF	TGTGCCAGTAGCCAGTTCCAAGAGACCCAGTACTTC
-	TRBJ1-2	TRBD1	TRBV27	CASSLSITGGWGYTF	TGTGCCAGCAGTTTATCGATAACAGGGGGCTGGGGCTACACCTTC
-	TRBJ1-1	-	TRBV27	CASSLLPGQSGTEAFF	TGTGCCAGCAGTTTACTCCCCGGACAGTCTGGAACTGAAGCTTTCTTT
-	TRBJ1-3	-	TRBV12-3/TRBV12-4	CASSRSGNTIYF	TGTGCCAGCAGCCGGTCAGGAAACACCATATATTTT
once	TRBJ2-2	TRBD2	TRBV27	CASSKLREDTGELFF	TGTGCCAGCAGCAAACTACGGGAGGACACCGGGGAGCTGTTTTTT
-	TRBJ2-3	-	TRBV2	CASSDRRAGTGSTDTQYF	TGTGCCAGCAGTGATCGTCGAGCGGGGACAGGAAGCACAGATACGCAGTATTTT
once	TRBJ2-4	-	TRBV7-9	CASSASTGLAKNIQYF	TGTGCCAGCAGCGCCTCAACAGGTTTGGCCAAAAACATTCAGTACTTC
-	TRBJ2-5	-	TRBV30	CAWSVNPVETQYF	TGTGCCTGGAGTGTGAATCCGGTGGAGACCCAGTACTTC
few	TRBJ2-3	-	TRBV6-4	CASSDSGGSTDTQYF	TGTGCCAGCAGTGACTCGGGGGGTAGCACAGATACGCAGTATTTT
-	TRBJ2-1	TRBD2	TRBV30	CAWTPRLAANNEQFF	TGTGCCTGGACCCCTAGACTAGCGGCAAACAATGAGCAGTTCTTC
-	TRBJ1-5	-	TRBV28	CASSPLRGQPQHF	TGTGCCAGCAGCCCCCTGAGGGGGCAGCCCCAGCATTTT
-	TRBJ2-3	TRBD1	TRBV6-4	CASILHRDRDPDTQYF	TGTGCCAGCATCCTGCACCGGGACAGGGACCCAGATACGCAGTATTTT
-	TRBJ2-1	TRBD1	TRBV7-3	CASSYGTGYNEQFF	TGTGCCAGCAGCTACGGGACAGGGTACAATGAGCAGTTCTTC
-	TRBJ2-3	TRBD1	TRBV28	CASSPYRGVADTQYF	TGTGCCAGCAGTCCATACAGGGGAGTGGCAGATACGCAGTATTTT
once	TRBJ1-1	-	TRBV7-2	CASSFRVLNTEAFF	TGTGCCAGCAGCTTTCGGGTGTTGAACACTGAAGCTTTCTTT
-	TRBJ2-5	-	TRBV7-9	CASSPGGTAQETQYF	TGTGCCAGCAGCCCAGGGGGGACAGCCCAAGAGACCCAGTACTTC
-	TRBJ2-1	-	TRBV19	CASSISGPPNEQFF	TGTGCCAGTAGTATAAGCGGGCCCCCCAATGAGCAGTTCTTC
-	TRBJ2-1	-	TRBV6-1	CASSEAWGESYNEQFF	TGTGCCAGCAGTGAAGCGTGGGGGGAGAGCTACAATGAGCAGTTCTTC
-	TRBJ2-1	TRBD2	TRBV30	CAWRGRSSGHSYNEQFF	TGTGCCTGGAGAGGGCGGTCTAGCGGGCATTCCTACAATGAGCAGTTCTTC